This TCR beta chain was observed in a study of T cell responses to AZD1222 COVID-19 vaccine. Study-wide findings and caveats: Donors were mostly white British, more females; clonal diversity possibly underestimated. Across spike, vaccine-associated CD4 TCRs were found, dominant at 160-218 and 743-854.

With regard to this clone: Its cognate antigen is unknown.

Data came from immunoSEQ multiplex PCR; TCRdb stores just in-frame clones and leaves some out. The table has about 130,000 clones, over 90% seen once. Sample: peripheral blood, taken on day 0 of AZD1222 vaccination. This TCR was recovered from an adult in good health.

The CDR3 nucleotides read TGTGCCAGCAGAGACAGGGGGCAGGGCGGGGAGCTGTTTTTT. It translates to CASRDRGQGGELFF. The V and J genes are TRBV6-6 and TRBJ2-2; 10 bases fit TRBD1. Germline trimming cut 6 bases from V and 7 bases from J; bases unmatched to any gene: 5. Per germline, CDR1 MNHNY and CDR2 SVGAGI (reference sequence). The CDR3 contains 14 residues.